This T cell receptor beta chain was found in a study of cytomegalovirus exposure and HLA in healthy donors. Findings of the study overall: Available immune exposure information was restricted to CMV serostatus only.

Trimming took off 4 bases at V and 2 bases at J, with 15 bases between the two ends. This CDR3 contains 15 residues. Germline V lookup: CDR1 MNHEY, CDR2 SVGAGI. A multiplex PCR was run with 60 Vbeta primers and 13 Jbeta primers. Repertoires were generated with immunoSEQ multiplex PCR, while TCRdb's copy carries only in-frame clones and drops some. Of approximately 59,000 clones listed, approximately 74% are singletons. Remarks on this clone: Its target is unknown.

The source material was PBMCs. This chain connects TRBV6-5 to TRBJ2-7, with a weak D call TRBD1 (6 bases). This clonotype was sampled from a man aged 35 to 55 in good health and CMV-seropositive. CDR3 residues: CASSSRTAGAYEQYF. The CDR3 DNA follows: TGTGCCAGCAGTTCCCGGACAGCCGGAGCCTACGAGCAGTACTTC.